This entry is about one TCR beta chain. Germline V gene data show CDR1 as MNHEY and CDR2 as SVGAGI. Losses at the gene ends were 6 bases for V and 1 base for J; bases not matched to a gene: 5. The CDR3 runs 15 residues. The data were obtained in a study of blood T cell repertoires in COVID-19. The overall study: Donors in the United States, Italy and Spain gave samples during acute or convalescent COVID-19. T cells, B-cell-depleted T cells, or PBMCs supplied cDNA or gDNA.

How the authors handled the data: Amplification with reference gene primers provided the estimates of nucleated cell counts. TCRdb's copy holds only in-frame clones and misses some; the assay was immunoSEQ multiplex PCR. V, J and clone size were drawn from that table, and D and trimming were deduced from the DNA. The sample includes more than 150,000 clones, roughly 73% seen only once; the top ten take 2.5% to 3.5%. The chain joins TRBV6-5 to TRBJ2-1, with 8 bases that match TRBD1. The sample was peripheral blood. This clonotype originated in an elderly woman with active or convalescent COVID-19. CDR3 protein: CASSQDRASYNEQFF. The CDR3 region has the DNA TGTGCCAGCAGCCAGGACAGGGCATCCTACAATGAGCAGTTCTTC.